This is a list of T cell receptor beta chains from one sample in a study of cytomegalovirus exposure and HLA in healthy donors. TCRdb keeps only in-frame clones here, not all; method: immunoSEQ multiplex PCR. The sample shows 150,000 to 200,000 clones, about 90% of them seen only once. The sample comprised PBMCs. These receptors originate from a girl less than two years old in good health and CMV-seronegative. CDR3s include the opening cysteine and the closing phenylalanine or tryptophan. The D gene is left open where the match is weak. For some rows the clone size is stated as once, few or many, or as a class when expanded; others skip it.

j_call	v_call	d_call	clone_size	cdr3_nt	cdr3_aa
TRBJ2-5	TRBV7-2	.	.	TGTGTCAGCAGCTCGCAGACAGCCTCGGAGACCCAGTACTTC	CVSSSQTASETQYF
TRBJ2-7	TRBV7-9	TRBD2	.	TGTGCCAGCAGCCCACGGGGACTACCAAAAAACCACGAGCAGTACTTC	CASSPRGLPKNHEQYF
TRBJ2-1	TRBV7-3	.	few	TGTGCCAGCAGCCCAAGCAGGCAGGCAATTTCCAATGAGCAGTTCTTC	CASSPSRQAISNEQFF
TRBJ2-7	TRBV4-3	.	.	TGCGCCAGCAGCCAAGATTTAACGGCCTACGAGCAGTACTTC	CASSQDLTAYEQYF
TRBJ1-2	TRBV5-1	TRBD1	.	TGCGCCAGCAGCCTCGACGGGACAGTCGATGTAGGCTACACCTTC	CASSLDGTVDVGYTF
TRBJ2-5	TRBV1	.	.	TGCACCAGCAGCCGCCCGGAAGAACAGCGGGAGCTGGAAGAAGAGACCCAGTACTTC	CTSSRPEEQRELEEETQYF
TRBJ2-5	TRBV4-2	TRBD2	.	TGTGCCAGCAGCCAAGGCGGGACTACTTTTTCGGCGGAGACCCAGTACTTC	CASSQGGTTFSAETQYF
TRBJ1-4	TRBV7-9	.	.	TGTGCCAGCAGCTTACAGGGTGAAAAACTGTTTTTT	CASSLQGEKLFF
TRBJ1-4	TRBV29-1	TRBD1	.	TGCAGCGTAATTACAGGGGGAACTGCTAATGAAAAACTGTTTTTT	CSVITGGTANEKLFF
TRBJ2-2	TRBV30	TRBD1	.	TGTGCCTGGAGTGTACAGGGGGCCGGGGAGCTGTTTTTT	CAWSVQGAGELFF
TRBJ1-2	TRBV5-1	TRBD1	.	TGCGCCAGCGCCGGCTCGGGACAGGGTTTTAACTATGGCTACACCTTC	CASAGSGQGFNYGYTF
TRBJ2-3	TRBV5-1	.	.	TGCGCCAGCAGCTCGGGGCCCGGGACACTGGACACAGATACGCAGTATTTT	CASSSGPGTLDTDTQYF
TRBJ2-3	TRBV7-8	.	.	TGTGCCAGCAGCCCCTGGGAGGAGAGGACAGATACGCAGTATTTT	CASSPWEERTDTQYF
TRBJ2-5	TRBV7-2	.	.	TGTGCCAGCAGCTTAGTTGGGGGGGCATCTGCCTACCCGGAAAAGACCCAGTACTTC	CASSLVGGASAYPEKTQYF
TRBJ2-7	TRBV7-6	.	.	TGTGCCAGCAGCTTAGGGGGGACTGCGAGCTCCTACGAGCAGTACTTC	CASSLGGTASSYEQYF
TRBJ2-5	TRBV6-1	.	.	TGTGCCAGTAACAGGGCGGGAGAGACCCAGTACTTC	CASNRAGETQYF
TRBJ1-1	TRBV2	.	.	TGTGCCAGCAGAGATACAGGATACGCTGAAGCTTTCTTT	CASRDTGYAEAFF
TRBJ1-2	TRBV6-1	TRBD1	.	TGTGCCAGCAGTCCCATCGGGACAGGGGGCTCTGGCTACACCTTC	CASSPIGTGGSGYTF